The 15 T cell receptor beta chains in this list originate from one sample, sequenced in a study of shared clonotypes between healthy human individuals (TCRdb year 2020). The receptor library was made with the immunoSEQ multiplex PCR assay. TCRdb limited this immuneACCESS table to in-frame rearrangements with V and J called. A share of clones is missing; checked studies link under half to unresolved V genes, and the rest is unexplained. Recorded for this sample are some 500,000 clones; about 96% of them occurred a single time. The ten largest clones take up about 0.059% of the sample. The specimen sequenced was naive CD4+ T cells sorted from blood. The sample's cell subset or site, from its label and the paper: CD45RA+ positively selected. These receptors originate from a woman aged 30 to 39 in good health.

This clone was seen once. Likely a read error: the CDR3 ends without its conserved phenylalanine or tryptophan. Because the CDR3's place on the DNA is in doubt, the DNA is left out and the CDR3 is given as listed by TCRdb. CDR3 region: CASSEGDRMI. The rearrangement uses TRBV2 and TRBJ1-1. The CDR3 length equals 10 residues, ends included. Germline loops: CDR1 SNHLY, CDR2 FYNNEI.

The chain couples TRBV29-1 to TRBJ2-4, with TRBD1 matching over 8 bases. V lost 6 bases to trimming and J lost 7 bases; unmatched junction nucleotides: 5. CDR1 SQVTM and CDR2 ANQGSEA come from the germline V gene. This CDR3 comprises 12 residues. The CDR3 nucleotides are TGCAGCGTCAGACAGGGGTTGAACATTCAGTACTTC. Amino acid sequence: CSVRQGLNIQYF.

This clone came up once. The chain recombines TRBV5-1 with TRBJ1-1; 7 bases are shared with TRBD1. CDR3 length: 15 amino acids. CDR1 is SGHRS, CDR2 YFSETQ, per germline. Losses at the gene ends were 4 bases for V and 0 bases for J; bases not matched to a gene: 6. The CDR3 nucleotides are TGCGCCAGCAGCCGGGAGGGGGCGATGAACACTGAAGCTTTCTTT. Its translation is CASSREGAMNTEAFF.

The CDR3 nucleotides read TGTGCCAGCGCATTGAGAGGGGGACTAGGATCGAACGAGCAGTACTTC. As protein: CASALRGGLGSNEQYF. This sequence joins TRBV6-6 and TRBJ2-5; TRBD2 aligns across 8 bases. The J call is uncertain, as TRBJ2-7 better fits the DNA end. The CDR3 is 16 residues long. Germline V gene sequence: CDR1 MNHNY, CDR2 SVGAGI (reference sequence).

The V call is TRBV4-1, the J call TRBJ2-7, with 8 bases that match TRBD2. The V gene's germline CDR1 is MGHRA and CDR2 YSYEKL. J lost 5 bases, V lost 3 bases, and 6 bases had no gene match. The length of the CDR3 is 14 residues. The CDR3 DNA reads as TGCGCCAGCAGCCAGGGCCTAGCGGGCAACGAGCAGTACTTC. Translation: CASSQGLAGNEQYF.

The rearrangement joins TRBV11-2 to TRBJ2-5; TRBD2 is a possible D gene (6 bases). Germline V CDR1 and CDR2: SGHAT, FQNNGV. This CDR3 has 15 amino acids. V was trimmed by 5 bases and J by 2 bases, leaving 15 bases between them. The CDR3 nucleotides are TGTGCCAGCAGCCTATACGGCCGGGGGCAAGAGACCCAGTACTTC. This encodes CASSLYGRGQETQYF.

This rearrangement joins TRBV28 to TRBJ1-2, with D hard to call. V was pared by 8 bases and J by 2 bases, with 9 bases between. CDR1 and CDR2 (germline): MDHEN, SYDVKM. This CDR3 has 12 amino acids. As DNA, the CDR3 is TGTGCCAGCTTTACGGTAAACTATGGCTACACCTTC. As protein: CASFTVNYGYTF.

The chain combines TRBV5-4 with TRBJ2-7, with 7 bases that match TRBD1. This CDR3 has 14 residues. CDR1 is SGHNT, CDR2 YYREEE, per germline (reference sequence). Trimming at V came to 2 bases and at J to 2 bases, leaving 4 bases not matched to a gene. DNA of the CDR3: TGTGCCAGCAGCTTACAGGGGATCACCTACGAGCAGTACTTC. It codes for CASSLQGITYEQYF.

The gene calls are TRBV18 and TRBJ2-5; a weak D match, TRBD1 (6 bases). V dropped 0 bases and J dropped 4 bases, with 12 bases sitting between them. The CDR3 has 15 amino acids. The germline V gene has CDR1 KGHSH and CDR2 LQKENI. This CDR3 is CASSPPGRGGETQYF. In DNA, the CDR3 is TGTGCCAGCTCACCACCGGGCAGGGGTGGAGAGACCCAGTACTTC.

This sequence joins TRBV28 and TRBJ1-5; the D gene is possibly TRBD1 (5 bases). This CDR3 spans 16 amino acids. Germline V gene lookup returns CDR1 MDHEN and CDR2 SYDVKM. V dropped 9 bases and J dropped 4 bases, with 22 bases sitting between them. The CDR3 nucleotides read TGTGCCAGTTACCCGGGGGGTGTCGAGGGGAATCAGCCCCAGCATTTT. Protein: CASYPGGVEGNQPQHF.

V gene TRBV11-2 combines with J gene TRBJ1-6; D remains unclear. From germline, CDR1 is SGHAT and CDR2 FQNNGV. Trimming pared 2 bases from V and 8 bases from J, leaving 10 bases between. The CDR3 is 14 residues long. For the CDR3, the DNA is TGTGCCAGCAGCTTAAGCGGAGCGGATTCACCCCTCCACTTT. Translated: CASSLSGADSPLHF.

V gene TRBV19 combines with J gene TRBJ1-1; D is unresolved. V dropped 9 bases and J dropped 1 base, with 12 bases sitting between them. The CDR3 is 13 amino acids. Germline-derived CDR1 and CDR2 are LNHDA and SQIVND (reference sequence). CDR3 region: CASLGPANTEAFF. The CDR3 DNA reads TGTGCCAGCCTAGGTCCTGCGAACACTGAAGCTTTCTTT.

The V call is TRBV5-1, the J call TRBJ2-5; D is ambiguous. Trimming left V 4 bases short and J 1 base short, with 11 bases between. The germline V gene has CDR1 SGHRS and CDR2 YFSETQ. The CDR3 has 14 amino acids. CDR3 amino acids: CASSLASGQETQYF. For the CDR3, the DNA is TGCGCCAGCAGCCTCGCTTCCGGCCAAGAGACCCAGTACTTC.

This clone was counted a single time. The rearrangement joins TRBV28 to TRBJ2-1, with a weak D call TRBD2 (5 bases). Per the germline V gene, CDR1 is MDHEN and CDR2 is SYDVKM. Trimming shortened V by 4 bases and J by 7 bases, and 8 bases separated the two germline ends. The CDR3 is 12 amino acids. The CDR3 sequence is CASSWTGNEQFF. The CDR3 DNA reads as TGTGCCAGCAGTTGGACTGGGAATGAGCAGTTCTTC.

Turning to this clone: This same CDR3 is encoded by further DNA sequences in the sample. The chain joins TRBV28 to TRBJ2-1, with unresolved D. The CDR3 loop spans 11 amino acids. The V end was cut by 7 bases, the J end by 7 bases, with 8 bases between. CDR1 MDHEN and CDR2 SYDVKM come from the germline V gene. The CDR3 sequence is CASTLYNEQFF. CDR3 coding DNA: TGTGCCAGCACCCTTTATAATGAGCAGTTCTTC.